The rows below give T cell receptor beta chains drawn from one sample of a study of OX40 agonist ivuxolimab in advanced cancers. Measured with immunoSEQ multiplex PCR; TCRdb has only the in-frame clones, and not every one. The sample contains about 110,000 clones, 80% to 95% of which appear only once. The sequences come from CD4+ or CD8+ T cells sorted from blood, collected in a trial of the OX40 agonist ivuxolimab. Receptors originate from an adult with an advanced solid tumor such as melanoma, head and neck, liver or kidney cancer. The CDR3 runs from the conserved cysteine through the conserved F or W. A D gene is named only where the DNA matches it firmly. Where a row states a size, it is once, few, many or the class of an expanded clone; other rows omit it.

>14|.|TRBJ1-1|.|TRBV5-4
TGTGCCAGCAGCTTTGGTGCAGGGGACACTGAAGCTTTCTTT
CASSFGAGDTEAFF
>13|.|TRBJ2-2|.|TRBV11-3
TGTGCCAGCAGCTTAGTTGGAACCGGGGAGCTGTTTTTT
CASSLVGTGELFF
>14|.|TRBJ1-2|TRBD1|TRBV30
TGTGCCTGGAGTGTAGGGGGCCCCCTTTTGGGCTACACCTTC
CAWSVGGPLLGYTF
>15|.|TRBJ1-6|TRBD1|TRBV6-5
TGTGCCAGCAGTTATAGACAGGGGGCTGATTCACCCCTCCACTTT
CASSYRQGADSPLHF
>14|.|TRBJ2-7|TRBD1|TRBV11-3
TGTGCCAGCAGCTTAGCCGCAGGGGGACGCGAGCAGTACTTC
CASSLAAGGREQYF
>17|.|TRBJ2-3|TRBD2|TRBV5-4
TGTGCCAGCAGCTCCGAAGGGACTAGCGGGGGCACAGATACGCAGTATTTT
CASSSEGTSGGTDTQYF
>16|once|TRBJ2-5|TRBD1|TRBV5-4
TGTGCCAGCAGCTCGCCCGGGACAGGGAACCAAGAGACCCAGTACTTC
CASSSPGTGNQETQYF
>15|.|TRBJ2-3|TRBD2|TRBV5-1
TGCGCCAGCAGCCCCGGTGGACTAGCACAGGATACGCAGTATTTT
CASSPGGLAQDTQYF
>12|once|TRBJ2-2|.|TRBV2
TGTGCCGTAGCAGACAGACCCGGGGAGCTGTTTTTT
CAVADRPGELFF
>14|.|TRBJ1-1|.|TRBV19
TGTGCCAGTAGTCCTGACACCGGGAACACTGAAGCTTTCTTT
CASSPDTGNTEAFF